Reported below is one T cell receptor beta chain. What it binds is not known. Germline CDR1 and CDR2: SGHRS and YFSETQ. Trimming took 0 bases from V and 2 from J, leaving 6 bases between them. The CDR3 totals 13 residues. The data are from a study of cytomegalovirus exposure and HLA in healthy donors. The study's findings and limits: Reported performance of the classifier showed diagnosis of cytomegalovirus status with high specificity and sensitivity. In an earlier analysis, productive rearrangement rates for most beta V segments clustered near 90% or 30%.

Donors in the study were healthy people who gave bone marrow. Use of 60 Vbeta and 13 Jbeta primers characterized the PCR. Clones were sequenced by immunoSEQ multiplex PCR, and TCRdb holds only the in-frame ones, with some missing. This table holds hundreds of thousands of clones, 77% found once. This receptor was obtained from an older woman in good health and CMV-seropositive. The sequenced material came from PBMCs. The chain combines TRBV5-1 with TRBJ2-7; D is unclear. CDR3 bases: TGCGCCAGCAGCTTGGGCAGGCCCTACGAGCAGTACTTC. It codes for CASSLGRPYEQYF.